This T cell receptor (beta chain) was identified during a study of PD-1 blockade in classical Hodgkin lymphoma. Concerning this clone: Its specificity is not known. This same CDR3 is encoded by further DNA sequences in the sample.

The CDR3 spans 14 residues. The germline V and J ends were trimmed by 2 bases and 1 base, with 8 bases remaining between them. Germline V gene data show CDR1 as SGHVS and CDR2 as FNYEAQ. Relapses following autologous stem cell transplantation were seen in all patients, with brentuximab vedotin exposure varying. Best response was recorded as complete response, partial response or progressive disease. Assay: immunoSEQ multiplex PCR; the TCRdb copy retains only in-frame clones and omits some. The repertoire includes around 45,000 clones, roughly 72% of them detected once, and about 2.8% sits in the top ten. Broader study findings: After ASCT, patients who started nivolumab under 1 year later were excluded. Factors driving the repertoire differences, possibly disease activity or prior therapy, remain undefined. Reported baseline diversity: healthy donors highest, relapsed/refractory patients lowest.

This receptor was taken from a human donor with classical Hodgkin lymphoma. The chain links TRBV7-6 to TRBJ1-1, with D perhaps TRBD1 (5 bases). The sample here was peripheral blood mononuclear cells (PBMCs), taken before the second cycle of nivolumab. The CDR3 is CASSLQGWNTEAFF. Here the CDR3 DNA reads TGTGCCAGCAGCTTACAGGGATGGAACACTGAAGCTTTCTTT.